This T cell receptor beta chain was sequenced for a study of blood T cell repertoires in COVID-19. How the authors handled the data: Nucleated cell number was recorded as an estimate derived from reference gene primer amplification. Data came from immunoSEQ multiplex PCR; TCRdb stores just in-frame clones and leaves some out. V and J calls and clone size are given by that table; D and trimming were obtained from the DNA. In the table there are 250,000 to 350,000 clones, around nine tenths of which are singletons. The CDR3 covers 15 residues. Germline values: CDR1 SNHLY, CDR2 FYNNEI. The V segment lost 5 bases and the J segment 8 bases; nucleotides outside the gene matches: 5.

The V gene is TRBV2, the J gene TRBJ2-1, with 14 nucleotides matching TRBD2. The sequenced sample consisted of PBMCs or T cells enriched from blood (not recorded which). The sequence was collected from a man between 60 and 75 years old who had recovered from COVID-19. CDR3 sequence reads: CASSRTSGGYDEQFF. The DNA for the CDR3 is TGTGCCAGCAGTCGGACTAGCGGGGGGTACGATGAGCAGTTCTTC.